These 25 T cell receptor beta chains share one sample of origin, sequenced in a study of cytomegalovirus exposure and HLA in healthy donors. PCR employed 60 Vbeta and 13 Jbeta primers. Measured with immunoSEQ multiplex PCR; TCRdb has only the in-frame clones, and not every one. There are 130,000 to 150,000 clones in the sample; 73% occur only once, and approximately 14% lies in the top ten. Sequenced: PBMCs. These receptors all stem from a human donor in good health.

This clone was counted a single time. The chain is built from TRBV19 and TRBJ1-4; 12 positions agree with TRBD1. The CDR3 totals 16 residues. After removal of 6 bases from V and 7 bases from J, the junction contained 9 bases not matched to a gene. CDR1 is LNHDA, CDR2 SQIVND, per germline (reference sequence). The CDR3 nucleotides read TGTGCCAGTAGCCTCGGGACAGGGGGCGCTTCTGAAAAACTGTTTTTT. Its protein product is CASSLGTGGASEKLFF.

This clone was seen only a few times. The J gene is TRBJ1-1, the V gene TRBV6-1; 11 nucleotides agree with TRBD1. The CDR3 is 14 residues long. V trimming: 6 bases; J trimming: 7 bases; junction bases outside the gene matches: 7. Germline loops: CDR1 MNHNS, CDR2 SASEGT. The CDR3, as DNA: TGTGCCAGCAGGCCGGCGGGACAGGGGGATGAAGCTTTCTTT. Amino acid sequence: CASRPAGQGDEAFF.

The chain links TRBV6-5 to TRBJ1-1; TRBD1 agrees at 7 bases. Per germline, CDR1 MNHEY and CDR2 SVGAGI. Trimming cost V 4 bases and J 11 bases; bases outside gene matches: 7. This CDR3 has 12 amino acids. The CDR3 here is CASSSTGNSAFF. CDR3 coding DNA: TGTGCCAGCAGTTCGACAGGGAATAGTGCTTTCTTT.

The V call is TRBV14, the J call TRBJ2-1; D remains ambiguous. This CDR3 is built from 13 residues. CDR1 and CDR2 (germline): SGHDN, FVKESK. V gave up 3 bases and J gave up 5 bases, with 8 bases separating them. CDR3 loop: CASSHRAHNEQFF. CDR3 nucleotide sequence: TGTGCCAGCAGCCATAGAGCCCACAATGAGCAGTTCTTC.

This clone has only one observation. The chain has TRBV6-5 and TRBJ1-2; no firm D call. CDR1 is MNHEY and CDR2 is SVGAGI in the germline V gene. V lost 6 bases and J lost 7, with 12 bases in between. The CDR3 has 12 amino acids. Here the CDR3 DNA reads TGTGCCAGCAGAGAGGCAGCCGGTGGCTACACCTTC. It yields the protein CASREAAGGYTF.

Regarding this clone: Sequence at one end of the junction differs from germline and may be a read error. The V and J genes are TRBV7-7 and TRBJ2-7, with 9 positions matching TRBD1. The CDR3 is 15 residues long. Germline V gives CDR1 SSHAT, CDR2 FNYEAQ (reference sequence). DNA of the CDR3: TGTGCTAGCAGCTTAGGGGACAGGGAAGTGTACGAGCAGTACTTC. As protein: CASSLGDREVYEQYF.

This sequence joins TRBV2 and TRBJ2-7, with D possibly TRBD1 on 6 matching bases. The ends were cut back, 1 base at V and 0 bases at J, with 10 bases in the middle. The CDR3 covers 15 residues. In germline, CDR1 is SNHLY, CDR2 FYNNEI. The CDR3 coding sequence is TGTGCCAGCAGTGAAGAGGGGGTCCTCTCCTACGAGCAGTACTTC. It translates to CASSEEGVLSYEQYF.

This rearrangement joins TRBV11-2 to TRBJ2-5; 9 bases fit TRBD2. There are 16 residues in the CDR3. Germline assignment: CDR1 SGHAT and CDR2 FQNNGV. V lost 4 bases and J lost 5; bases outside the gene matches: 11. In DNA, the CDR3 is TGTGCCAGCAGCTGGACTGGCGGGGGGGCCAGGGAGACCCAGTACTTC. Translation: CASSWTGGGARETQYF.

The CDR3: CASSLARGQHTEAFF. The CDR3 nucleotides are TGCGCCAGCAGCTTGGCCCGTGGACAGCACACTGAAGCTTTCTTT. The rearrangement uses TRBV5-1 and TRBJ1-1; D possibly corresponds to TRBD1 (6 bases). V gave up 0 bases and J gave up 3 bases, with 12 bases separating them. This CDR3 contains 15 residues. The germline gives CDR1 SGHRS, CDR2 YFSETQ.

In this sample, this clone turned up once. This sequence joins TRBV27 and TRBJ1-4; D gene ambiguous. The CDR3 consists of 16 residues. Germline CDR1 reads MNHEY; CDR2 reads SMNVEV (reference sequence). The ends were cut back, 7 bases at V and 0 bases at J, with 15 bases in the middle. The CDR3 nucleotides read TGTGCCAGCATAGTTGGAATGCGGGCAACTAATGAAAAACTGTTTTTT. The encoded protein is CASIVGMRATNEKLFF. The whole variable domain, remainder taken from reference TRBV27 and TRBJ1-4, is EAQVTQNPRYLITVTGKKLTVTCSQNMNHEYMSWYRQDPGLGLRQIYYSMNVEVTDKGDVPEGYKVSRKEKRNFPLILESPSPNQTSLYFCASIVGMRATNEKLFFGSGTQLSVL.

The chain uses TRBV27 and TRBJ1-5, with a possible D match to TRBD1 (6 bases). The CDR3 has 14 residues. V dropped 3 bases and J dropped 2 bases, with 8 bases sitting between them. Germline CDR1 reads MNHEY; CDR2 reads SMNVEV (reference sequence). The CDR3 region has the DNA TGTGCCAGCAGTTTCGGACAGCGCAATCAGCCCCAGCATTTT. It yields the protein CASSFGQRNQPQHF.

The CDR3 coding sequence is TGTGCCAGCAGCGGTGGACAGGACCCCTATGGCTACACCTTC. It codes for CASSGGQDPYGYTF. The chain couples TRBV13 to TRBJ1-2; 7 bases are shared with TRBD1. The CDR3 sequence is 14 residues long. CDR1 is PRHDT, CDR2 FYEKMQ, per germline (reference sequence). J lost 4 bases, V lost 5 bases, and 7 bases had no gene match.

In its sample, this clone was seen once. The chain uses TRBV5-1 and TRBJ2-5; 16 bases are shared with TRBD2. The CDR3 has 16 residues. Germline CDR1 is SGHRS and CDR2 is YFSETQ. V lost 4 bases to trimming and J lost 4 bases; unmatched junction nucleotides: 4. In nucleotides, the CDR3 is TGCGCCAGCAGCATGGGGACTAGCGGGAGGGGAGAGACCCAGTACTTC. This codes for CASSMGTSGRGETQYF.

The chain links TRBV27 to TRBJ1-2, with 10 positions matching TRBD1. This CDR3 spans 14 amino acids. Germline assignment: CDR1 MNHEY and CDR2 SMNVEV (reference sequence). V trimming: 3 bases; J trimming: 5 bases; junction bases outside the gene matches: 3. For the CDR3, the DNA is TGTGCCAGCAGTTTCAGGACAGGGGGTTATGGCTACACCTTC. Translating gives CASSFRTGGYGYTF.

The chain is built from TRBV5-1 and TRBJ2-5; 14 bases align to TRBD2. Germline lookup yields CDR1 SGHRS and CDR2 YFSETQ. V shed 4 bases, J shed 2 bases, and the junction held 10 bases outside the gene matches. This CDR3 has 18 residues. The CDR3 spells CASSVTGTSGSGQETQYF. The CDR3 DNA sequence: TGCGCCAGCAGCGTGACCGGGACTAGCGGGAGCGGGCAAGAGACCCAGTACTTC. The full variable domain, with the rest looked up from reference TRBV5-1 and TRBJ2-5, is KAGVTQTPRYLIKTRGQQVTLSCSPISGHRSVSWYQQTPGQGLQFLFEYFSETQRNKGNFPGRFSGRQFSNSRSEMNVSTLELGDSALYLCASSVTGTSGSGQETQYFGPGTRLLVL.

V is TRBV11-2 and J is TRBJ2-7, with a possible D match to TRBD1 (5 bases). Deletions cut 2 bases from V and 3 bases from J, with 17 bases between. CDR1 is SGHAT, CDR2 FQNNGV, per germline. The CDR3 is 16 residues long. This CDR3 reads CASSLIGWGSNYEQYF. Written as DNA, the CDR3 is TGTGCCAGCAGCTTAATAGGCTGGGGCAGTAACTACGAGCAGTACTTC.

This chain uses TRBV4-1 with TRBJ2-5, with D perhaps matching TRBD2 (6 bases). The J call may be wrong; the DNA end is better matched by TRBJ2-7. Germline CDR1 and CDR2: MGHRA and YSYEKL. The CDR3 sequence is 15 residues long. For the CDR3, the DNA is TGCGCCAGCAGCCAAGTCGGGGGAAGGACCAACGAGCAGTACTTC. Translating gives CASSQVGGRTNEQYF.

The genes are TRBV6-1 and TRBJ1-5; 8 bases map to TRBD1. The ends lost 7 bases at V and 5 bases at J; junction bases unmatched: 10. From germline, CDR1 is MNHNS and CDR2 SASEGT. The CDR3 covers 15 residues. The CDR3 region has the DNA TGTGCCAGCAAAGCCCGACAGGGGCCTTATCAGCCCCAGCATTTT. Its protein is CASKARQGPYQPQHF.

This clone was seen only a few times. The rearrangement links TRBV10-2 to TRBJ2-3; the match to TRBD1 covers 7 bases. V dropped 4 bases and J dropped 1; count of bases not matched to a gene: 5. CDR1 is WSHSY and CDR2 is SAAADI in the germline V gene. This CDR3 has 15 amino acids. The CDR3 sequence: CASSGTGAGTDTQYF. CDR3 DNA sequence: TGCGCCAGCAGTGGAACAGGGGCGGGCACAGATACGCAGTATTTT.

The CDR3 sequence is CASSSRQGPQGIQYF. The CDR3 bases are TGTGCCAGCAGCTCTAGACAGGGGCCCCAAGGCATTCAGTACTTC. The chain has TRBV7-9 and TRBJ2-4; TRBD1 matches at 8 bases. Germline assignment: CDR1 SEHNR and CDR2 FQNEAQ (reference sequence). With V trimmed by 4 bases and J by 9 bases, 11 bases remained unmatched. The length of the CDR3 is 15 residues.

The gene calls are TRBV28 and TRBJ1-2; the D is unclear. The germline V gene encodes CDR1 MDHEN and CDR2 SYDVKM. The CDR3 is 11 residues long. V gave up 3 bases and J gave up 8 bases, with 7 bases separating them. The CDR3, as DNA: TGTGCCAGCAGTTTTCTTCGGGGCTACACCTTC. Protein: CASSFLRGYTF.

In this sample, this clone turned up a few times. This chain uses TRBV4-1 with TRBJ1-6, with TRBD1 matching 9 bases. Germline-derived CDR1 and CDR2 are MGHRA and YSYEKL. CDR3 length: 15 amino acids. Unmatched junction bases numbered 7, after V lost 4 bases and J lost 9 bases. CDR3 protein: CASSRRQGVISPLHF. The CDR3 nucleotides are TGCGCCAGCAGCCGACGACAGGGGGTGATTTCACCCCTCCACTTT.

The rearrangement uses TRBV6-5 and TRBJ1-1; a weak D match, TRBD1 (5 bases). Germline V CDR1 and CDR2: MNHEY, SVGAGI. The CDR3 has 13 amino acids. The V end lost 6 bases, the J end lost 8 bases, and 16 bases lay between the germline ends. CDR3 DNA: TGTGCCAGCAGGGACGGGGCGGGATCCGAAGCTTTCTTT. It encodes CASRDGAGSEAFF.

This clone was recorded a few times. V usage is TRBV2 and J usage is TRBJ2-3; perhaps TRBD2 as D (5 bases). Germline loops: CDR1 SNHLY, CDR2 FYNNEI. V lost 7 bases and J 6 bases, leaving 8 bases between the germline ends. The CDR3 is 11 amino acids. DNA for the CDR3: TGTGCCAGCATCGGCGGGGATACGCAGTATTTT. Protein sequence: CASIGGDTQYF.

The rearrangement joins TRBV5-4 to TRBJ2-1, with D perhaps matching TRBD2 (5 bases). V was pared by 0 bases and J by 0 bases, with 13 bases between. This CDR3 is 17 amino acids long. Per germline, CDR1 SGHNT and CDR2 YYREEE (reference sequence). CDR3 bases: TGTGCCAGCAGCTTGGGTGGCGGGTCGAGCTCCTACAATGAGCAGTTCTTC. This translates into CASSLGGGSSSYNEQFF.